This T cell receptor beta chain was documented in a study of T cells in Graves' hyperthyroidism and ophthalmopathy. Study at large: Peripheral blood specimens were obtained at initial diagnosis, prior to any treatment. Whole-study findings and limits: Patients with ophthalmopathy were separated from those with stable hyperthyroidism by a 13 V-J model.

It was RNA transcripts that yielded the amplified TCR beta CDR3 regions. The HTBI set primed first-round TCR CDR3 RT-PCR. TCRdb called the multiplex PCR reads again in MiXCR, with one record for every CDR3 protein. Found here are 500,000 to 800,000 distinct CDR3 sequences, roughly 15% of them singletons; the top ten hold about 12%. Criteria for exclusion of patients were uncontrolled infection, other autoimmune disease, pregnancy or lactation. PBMCs were derived from about 10 ml fresh peripheral blood. The CDR3 extends over 16 amino acids. V shed 0 bases and J 4 bases; nucleotides not matched to a gene: 6. Germline V lookup: CDR1 SGHRS, CDR2 YFSETQ. Concerning this clonotype: What it binds is not known.

The chain combines TRBV5-1 with TRBJ2-2; 7 nucleotides line up with TRBD2. The TCR sequence derives from a woman aged 45-65 years with Graves' ophthalmopathy. The sample consisted of blood. This CDR3 is CASSLERTRSTGELFF. CDR3 sequence (DNA): TGCGCCAGCAGCTTGGAGAGGACTAGGTCCACCGGGGAGCTGTTTTTT.